This T cell receptor (beta chain) derives from a study of Ad26.COV2.S vaccination and SARS-CoV-2 variants (dated by TCRdb to the early 2020s). Some background on the complete study: Donors in the vaccine arm were drawn from COV1001, a multicentre, randomized, double-blind, placebo-controlled phase I-IIa trial testing Ad26.COV2.S in healthy adults. Ad26.COV2.S was given intramuscularly at 5x10^10 or 1x10^11 viral particles, as a single shot or as two shots 56 days apart. Sequencing of the TCRbeta repertoire served to evaluate the specificity and breadth of SARS-CoV-2-reactive T cell receptors following Ad26.COV2.S vaccination. The TCR-sequenced set comprised around 30 samples: approximately 19 Ad26.COV2.S vaccine recipients, 5 placebo recipients and 8 SARS-CoV-2 convalescent individuals. Trial participants were randomized into five groups of five: low-dose or high-dose Ad26.COV2.S given once or twice, or placebo on both occasions. Blinding of investigators to trial group allocation was maintained during experiments and outcome assessment. What the work shows at the level of the full study, not this receptor alone: After vaccination, substantial breadth of spike-specific CD8+ and CD4+ T cell responses was reported. It was noted by the authors that total T cell responses may have been underestimated by the TCR breadth and depth analyses. Vaccine and placebo recipients had similar non-spike TCR breadth, a finding consistent with the vaccine containing only spike. Comparing responses between vaccine doses or regimens was not something the study was powered to do. Compared with placebo recipients, Ad26.COV2.S recipients showed higher spike-specific TCR breadth (P = 0.0014).

The immunoSEQ Assay was used to sequence TCRbeta CDR3 regions. After extraction, genomic DNA underwent amplification by bias-controlled multiplex PCR, followed by high-throughput sequencing. The paper's data handling went like this. To quantify the absolute abundance of every unique TCRbeta CDR3 region, sequences were collapsed and filtered. T cell fraction was estimated by normalizing TCRbeta template counts to usable DNA, with usable DNA measured through amplification of reference genes found in all nucleated cells. Repertoire TCRs were annotated as SARS-CoV-2-specific by exact matching of V gene, CDR3 amino acid sequence and J gene to a known reactive TCR set. The reference SARS-CoV-2 TCR set was obtained from MIRA and was filtered for enrichment in COVID-19-positive ImmuneCODE repertoires, whereby public or cross-reactive TCRs were removed. Based on the MIRA antigens, annotated TCRs were further analysed at the level of specific ORF or position within ORF. Breadth was defined as the number of annotated unique rearrangements divided by the total number of unique productive rearrangements, and depth was defined as the summed frequency of the annotated unique rearrangements. Group comparisons of TCR breadth used two-sided Wilcoxon rank-sum tests. TCRdb took over this immuneACCESS table, retaining in-frame rearrangements with V and J assigned. Such tables are incomplete; in checked studies, under half of the missing clones stem from an unresolved V gene, and the remainder is unexplained. V and J calls and clone size come straight from that table; D and trimming were deduced from the DNA. The sample yields 440,000 or so clones; nearly 90% were counted once. The ten largest clones add up to roughly 1.7% of the sample.

Sample treatment or condition, as interpreted from the label and publication: 15 to 20 received Ad26.COV2.S at low or high dose, single or two shots; several received placebo; per-sample allocation not given. For vaccine and placebo recipients, the sequenced repertoires came from samples collected on day 63 after the first injection. Cohort 1b enrolled fewer than 30 adults aged 18-55 years at a single site in Boston, USA, between 29 July and 7 August 2020. As a vaccine, Ad26.COV2.S was a replication-incompetent adenovirus type 26 vector that expressed a prefusion-stabilized SARS-CoV-2 spike protein derived from the original Wuhan strain. A word on this clone: Its antigen is unknown. No much larger clone is present one base from it, and per-base qualities are unavailable.

This TCR was recovered from a person between 18 and 65 years old who received the Ad26.COV2.S COVID-19 vaccine or a placebo. The sequences come from peripheral blood, collected in a trial of Ad26.COV2.S vaccine versus placebo.

This receptor has the CDR3 CASSPGLAGIEQYF. The nucleotide sequence is TGTGCCAGCAGTCCGGGACTAGCGGGAATCGAGCAGTACTTC. The chain is assembled from TRBV27 and TRBJ2-7, with TRBD2 matching 13 junction bases. The germline V gene (reference sequence) provides CDR1 MNHEY and CDR2 SMNVEV. The CDR3 measures 14 amino acids from cysteine to phenylalanine. Only CDR3 DNA remains: 42 bases, in frame from the first base. Trimmed from V: 5 bases; trimmed from J: 6 bases; junction bases lacking a gene match: 4.